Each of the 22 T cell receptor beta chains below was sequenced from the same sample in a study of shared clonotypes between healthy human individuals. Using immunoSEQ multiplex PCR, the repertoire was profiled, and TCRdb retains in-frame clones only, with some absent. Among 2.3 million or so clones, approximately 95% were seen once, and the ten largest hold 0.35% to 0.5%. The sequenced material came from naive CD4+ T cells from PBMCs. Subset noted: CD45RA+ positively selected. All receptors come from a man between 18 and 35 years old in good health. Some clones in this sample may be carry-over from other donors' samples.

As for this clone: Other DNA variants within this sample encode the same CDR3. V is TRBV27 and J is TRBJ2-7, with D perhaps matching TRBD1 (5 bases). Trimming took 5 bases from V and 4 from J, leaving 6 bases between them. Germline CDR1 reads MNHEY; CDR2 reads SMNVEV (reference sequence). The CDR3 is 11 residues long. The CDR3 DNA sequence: TGTGCCAGCAGTCAGGGTTACGAGCAGTACTTC. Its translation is CASSQGYEQYF.

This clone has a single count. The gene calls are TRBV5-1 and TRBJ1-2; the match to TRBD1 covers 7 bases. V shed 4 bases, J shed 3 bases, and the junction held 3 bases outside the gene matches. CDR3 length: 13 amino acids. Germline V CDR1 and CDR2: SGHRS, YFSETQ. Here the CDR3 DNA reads TGCGCCAGCAGCATCGGACAGGACTATGGCTACACCTTC. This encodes CASSIGQDYGYTF.

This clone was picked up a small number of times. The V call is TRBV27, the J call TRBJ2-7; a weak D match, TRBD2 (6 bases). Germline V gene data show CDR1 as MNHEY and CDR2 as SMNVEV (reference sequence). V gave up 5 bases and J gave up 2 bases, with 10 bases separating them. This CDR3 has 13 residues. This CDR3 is CASSTRLAYEQYF. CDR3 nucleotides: TGTGCCAGCAGTACACGACTAGCCTACGAGCAGTACTTC.

The CDR3, as DNA: TGTGCCAGCAGCTTAATTCAGCCCGGGGAGCTGTTTTTT. Encoded protein: CASSLIQPGELFF. The genes are TRBV11-2 and TRBJ2-2; unclear D gene. CDR3 length: 13 amino acids. V was cut by 2 bases and J by 6 bases, with 7 bases left in between. Germline V gene sequence: CDR1 SGHAT, CDR2 FQNNGV. The full variable domain, with the rest looked up from reference TRBV11-2 and TRBJ2-2, is EAGVAQSPRYKIIEKRQSVAFWCNPISGHATLYWYQQILGQGPKLLIQFQNNGVVDDSQLPKDRFSAERLKGVDSTLKIQPAKLEDSAVYLCASSLIQPGELFFGEGSRLTVL.

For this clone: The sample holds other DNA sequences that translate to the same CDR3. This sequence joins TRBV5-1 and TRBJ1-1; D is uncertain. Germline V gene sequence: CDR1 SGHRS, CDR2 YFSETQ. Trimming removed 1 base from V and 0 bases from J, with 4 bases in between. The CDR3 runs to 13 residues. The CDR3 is CASSLILNTEAFF. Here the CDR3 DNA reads TGCGCCAGCAGCTTGATACTGAACACTGAAGCTTTCTTT.

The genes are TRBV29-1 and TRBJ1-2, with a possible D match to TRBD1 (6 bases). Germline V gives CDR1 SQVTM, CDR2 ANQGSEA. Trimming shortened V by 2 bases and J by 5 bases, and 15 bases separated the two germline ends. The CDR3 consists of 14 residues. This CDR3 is CSVERAGAGYGYTF. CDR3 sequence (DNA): TGCAGCGTTGAAAGGGCGGGGGCAGGTTATGGCTACACCTTC.

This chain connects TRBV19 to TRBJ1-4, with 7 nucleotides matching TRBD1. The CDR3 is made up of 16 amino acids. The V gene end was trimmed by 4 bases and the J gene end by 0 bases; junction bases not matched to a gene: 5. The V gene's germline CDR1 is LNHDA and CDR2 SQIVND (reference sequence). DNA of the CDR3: TGTGCCAGTAGTAGTTACAGGGGCGCAACTAATGAAAAACTGTTTTTT. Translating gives CASSSYRGATNEKLFF.

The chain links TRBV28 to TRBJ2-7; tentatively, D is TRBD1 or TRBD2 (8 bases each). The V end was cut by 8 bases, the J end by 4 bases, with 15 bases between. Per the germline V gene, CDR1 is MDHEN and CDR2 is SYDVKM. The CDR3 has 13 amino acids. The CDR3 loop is CASLAGQVYEQYF. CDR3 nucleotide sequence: TGTGCCAGCTTAGCGGGACAGGTTTACGAGCAGTACTTC.

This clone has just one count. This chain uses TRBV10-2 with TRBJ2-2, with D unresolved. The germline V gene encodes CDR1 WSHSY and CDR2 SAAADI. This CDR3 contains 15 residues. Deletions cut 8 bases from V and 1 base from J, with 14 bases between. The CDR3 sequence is CASGDRGLNTGELFF. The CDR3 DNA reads TGCGCCAGCGGGGATAGAGGCTTGAACACCGGGGAGCTGTTTTTT.

The CDR3 sequence: CASRGPGNTEAFF. The DNA for the CDR3 is TGTGCCAGCAGGGGACCAGGGAACACTGAAGCTTTCTTT. The rearrangement joins TRBV6-5 to TRBJ1-1; D is perhaps TRBD1 (5 bases). The CDR3 runs 13 residues. Germline CDR1 and CDR2: MNHEY and SVGAGI. The V gene lost 6 bases and the J gene lost 1 base, with 9 bases spanning the gap.

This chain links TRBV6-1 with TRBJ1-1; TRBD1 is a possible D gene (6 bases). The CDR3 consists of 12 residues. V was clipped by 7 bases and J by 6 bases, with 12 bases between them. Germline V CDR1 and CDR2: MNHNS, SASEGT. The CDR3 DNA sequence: TGTGCCAGCAACCTGGGGGGCGCTGAAGCTTTCTTT. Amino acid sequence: CASNLGGAEAFF.

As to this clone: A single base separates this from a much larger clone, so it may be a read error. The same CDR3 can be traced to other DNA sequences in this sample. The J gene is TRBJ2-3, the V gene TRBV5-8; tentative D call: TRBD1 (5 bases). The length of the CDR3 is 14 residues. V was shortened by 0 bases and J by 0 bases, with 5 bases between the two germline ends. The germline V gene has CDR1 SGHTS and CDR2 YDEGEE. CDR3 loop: CASSLGQSTDTQYF. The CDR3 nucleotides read TGTGCCAGCAGCTTGGGACAGAGCACAGATACGCAGTATTTT.

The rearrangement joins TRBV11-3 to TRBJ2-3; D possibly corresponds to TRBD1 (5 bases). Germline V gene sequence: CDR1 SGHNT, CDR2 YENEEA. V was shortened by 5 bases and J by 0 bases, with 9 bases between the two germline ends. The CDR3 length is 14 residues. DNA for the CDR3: TGTGCCAGCAGCCCGACAGCAAGCACAGATACGCAGTATTTT. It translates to CASSPTASTDTQYF.

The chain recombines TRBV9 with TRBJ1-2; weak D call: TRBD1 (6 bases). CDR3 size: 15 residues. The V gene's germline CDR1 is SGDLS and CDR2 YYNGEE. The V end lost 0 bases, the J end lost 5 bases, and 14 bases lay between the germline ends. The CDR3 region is CASSVAGGRGYGYTF. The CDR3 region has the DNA TGTGCCAGCAGCGTAGCTGGGGGGCGCGGTTATGGCTACACCTTC.

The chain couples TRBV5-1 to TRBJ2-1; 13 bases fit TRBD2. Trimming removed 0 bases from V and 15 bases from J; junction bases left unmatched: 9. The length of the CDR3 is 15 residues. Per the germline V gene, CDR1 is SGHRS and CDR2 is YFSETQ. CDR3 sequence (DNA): TGCGCCAGCAGCTTGGCCGGGACTAGCGGGACCGAGGGGTTCTTC. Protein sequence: CASSLAGTSGTEGFF.

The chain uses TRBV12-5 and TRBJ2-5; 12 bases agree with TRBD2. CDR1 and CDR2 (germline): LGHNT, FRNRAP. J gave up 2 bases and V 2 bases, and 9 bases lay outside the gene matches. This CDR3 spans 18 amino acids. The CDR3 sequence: CASGLPQPGLAGQETQYF. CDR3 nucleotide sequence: TGTGCTAGTGGTTTGCCTCAACCGGGACTAGCGGGTCAAGAGACCCAGTACTTC.

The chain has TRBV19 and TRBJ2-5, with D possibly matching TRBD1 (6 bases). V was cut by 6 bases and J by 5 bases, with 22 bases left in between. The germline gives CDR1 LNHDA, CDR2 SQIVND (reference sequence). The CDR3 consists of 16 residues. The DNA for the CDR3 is TGTGCCAGTAGGCCGGGACAACCCACCGGGTACGAGACCCAGTACTTC. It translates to CASRPGQPTGYETQYF. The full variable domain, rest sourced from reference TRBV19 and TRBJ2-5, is DGGITQSPKYLFRKEGQNVTLSCEQNLNHDAMYWYRQDPGQGLRLIYYSQIVNDFQKGDIAEGYSVSREKKESFPLTVTSAQKNPTAFYLCASRPGQPTGYETQYFGPGTRLLVL.

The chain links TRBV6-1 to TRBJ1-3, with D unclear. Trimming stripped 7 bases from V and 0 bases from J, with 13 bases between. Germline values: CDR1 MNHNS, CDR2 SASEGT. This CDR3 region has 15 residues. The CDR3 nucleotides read TGTGCCAGCAAGCCAGGCTCGCTCTCTGGAAACACCATATATTTT. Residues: CASKPGSLSGNTIYF.

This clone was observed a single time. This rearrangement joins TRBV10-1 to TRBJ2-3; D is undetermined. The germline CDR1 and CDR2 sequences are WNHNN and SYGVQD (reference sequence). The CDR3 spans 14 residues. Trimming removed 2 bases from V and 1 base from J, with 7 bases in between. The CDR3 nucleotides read TGCGCCAGCAGTGAGGGTCAGGGCACAGATACGCAGTATTTT. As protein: CASSEGQGTDTQYF.

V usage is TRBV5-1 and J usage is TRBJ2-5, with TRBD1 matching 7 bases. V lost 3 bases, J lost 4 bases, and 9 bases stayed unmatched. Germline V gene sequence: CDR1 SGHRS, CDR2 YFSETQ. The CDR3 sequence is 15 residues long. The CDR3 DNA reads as TGCGCCAGCAGCTCAGGATCGGGACAGCGAGAGACCCAGTACTTC. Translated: CASSSGSGQRETQYF.

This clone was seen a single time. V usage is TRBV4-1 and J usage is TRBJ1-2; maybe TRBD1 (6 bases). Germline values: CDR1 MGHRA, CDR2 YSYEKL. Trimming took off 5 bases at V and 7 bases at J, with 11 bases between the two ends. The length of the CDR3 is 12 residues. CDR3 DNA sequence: TGCGCCAGCAGCAACCAGGGGTCTGGCTACACCTTC. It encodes CASSNQGSGYTF.

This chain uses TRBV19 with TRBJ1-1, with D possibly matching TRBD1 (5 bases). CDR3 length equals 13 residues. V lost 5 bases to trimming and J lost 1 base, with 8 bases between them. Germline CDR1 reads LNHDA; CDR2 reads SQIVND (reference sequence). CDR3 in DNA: TGTGCCAGTAGTCAGGGTCCGAACACTGAAGCTTTCTTT. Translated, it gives CASSQGPNTEAFF. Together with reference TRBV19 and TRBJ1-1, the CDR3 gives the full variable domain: DGGITQSPKYLFRKEGQNVTLSCEQNLNHDAMYWYRQDPGQGLRLIYYSQIVNDFQKGDIAEGYSVSREKKESFPLTVTSAQKNPTAFYLCASSQGPNTEAFFGQGTRLTVV.